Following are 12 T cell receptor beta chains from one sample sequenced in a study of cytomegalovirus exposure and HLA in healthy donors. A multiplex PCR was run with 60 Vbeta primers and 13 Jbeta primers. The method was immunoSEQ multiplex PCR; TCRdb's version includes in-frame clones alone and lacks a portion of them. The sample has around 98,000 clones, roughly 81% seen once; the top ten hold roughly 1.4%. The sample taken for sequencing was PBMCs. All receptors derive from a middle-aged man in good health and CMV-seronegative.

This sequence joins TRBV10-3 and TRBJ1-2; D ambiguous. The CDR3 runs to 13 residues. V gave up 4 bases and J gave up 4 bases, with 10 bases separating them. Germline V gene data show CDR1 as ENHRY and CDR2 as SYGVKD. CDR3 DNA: TGTGCCATCAGTGGGGTAGGAGGCTATGGCTACACCTTC. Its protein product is CAISGVGGYGYTF.

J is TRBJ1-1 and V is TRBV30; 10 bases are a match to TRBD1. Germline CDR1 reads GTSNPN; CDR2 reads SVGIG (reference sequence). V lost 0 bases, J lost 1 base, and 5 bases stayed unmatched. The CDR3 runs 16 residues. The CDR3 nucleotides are TGTGCCTGGAGTGTCTGGGGGACAGGGGCGAACACTGAAGCTTTCTTT. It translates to CAWSVWGTGANTEAFF.

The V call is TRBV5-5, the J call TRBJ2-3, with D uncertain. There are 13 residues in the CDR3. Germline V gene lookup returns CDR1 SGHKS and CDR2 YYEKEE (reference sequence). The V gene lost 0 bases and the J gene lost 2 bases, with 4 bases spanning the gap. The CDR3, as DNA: TGTGCCAGCAGCTTGGGAGCCACAGATACGCAGTATTTT. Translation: CASSLGATDTQYF.

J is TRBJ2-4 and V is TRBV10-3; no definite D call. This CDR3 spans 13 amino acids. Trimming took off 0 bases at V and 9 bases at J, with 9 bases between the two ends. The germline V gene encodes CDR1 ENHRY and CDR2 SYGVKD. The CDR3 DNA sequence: TGTGCCATCAGTGAGTCGACGACATCCATTCAGTACTTC. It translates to CAISESTTSIQYF.

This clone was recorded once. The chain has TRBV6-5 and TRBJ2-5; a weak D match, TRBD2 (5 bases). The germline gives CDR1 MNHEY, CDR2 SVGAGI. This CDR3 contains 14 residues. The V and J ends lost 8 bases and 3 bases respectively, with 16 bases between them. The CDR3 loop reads CASSWGATEETQYF. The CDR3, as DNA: TGTGCCAGCTCCTGGGGAGCTACCGAAGAGACCCAGTACTTC.

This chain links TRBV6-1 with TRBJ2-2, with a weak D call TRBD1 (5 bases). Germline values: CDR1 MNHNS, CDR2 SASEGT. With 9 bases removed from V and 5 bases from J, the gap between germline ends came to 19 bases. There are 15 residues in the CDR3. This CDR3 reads CASKQVNVGTGELFF. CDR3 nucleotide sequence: TGTGCCAGTAAACAGGTGAACGTCGGAACCGGGGAGCTGTTTTTT.

CDR3 in DNA: TGTGCCAGCAGTGACCCCCTGTATGAGGGCAACGAGCAGTACTTC. This sequence encodes CASSDPLYEGNEQYF. The rearrangement uses TRBV6-4 and TRBJ2-7; TRBD2 is a possible D gene (5 bases). V shed 2 bases and J shed 5 bases, with 16 bases lying between them. This CDR3 spans 15 amino acids. Per germline, CDR1 MRHNA and CDR2 SNTAGT.

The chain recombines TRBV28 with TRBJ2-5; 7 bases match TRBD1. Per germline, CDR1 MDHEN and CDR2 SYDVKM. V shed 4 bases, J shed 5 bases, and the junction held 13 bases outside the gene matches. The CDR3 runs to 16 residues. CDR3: CASSSYRDRRLETQYF. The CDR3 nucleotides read TGTGCCAGCAGTTCTTACCGGGACAGAAGGCTCGAGACCCAGTACTTC.

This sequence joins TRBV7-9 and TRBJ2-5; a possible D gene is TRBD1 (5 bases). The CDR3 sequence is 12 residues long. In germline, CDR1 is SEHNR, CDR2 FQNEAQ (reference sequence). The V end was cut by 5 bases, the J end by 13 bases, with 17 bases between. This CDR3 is CASSRAAQGLYF. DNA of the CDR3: TGTGCCAGCAGCCGCGCGGCCCAGGGCCTGTACTTC.

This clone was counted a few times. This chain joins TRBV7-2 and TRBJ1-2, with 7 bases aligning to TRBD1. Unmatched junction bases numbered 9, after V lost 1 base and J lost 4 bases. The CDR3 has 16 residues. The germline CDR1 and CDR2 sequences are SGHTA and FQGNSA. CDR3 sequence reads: CASSLGRAGGGYGYTF. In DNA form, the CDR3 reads TGTGCCAGCAGCTTAGGGCGAGCAGGGGGAGGCTATGGCTACACCTTC.

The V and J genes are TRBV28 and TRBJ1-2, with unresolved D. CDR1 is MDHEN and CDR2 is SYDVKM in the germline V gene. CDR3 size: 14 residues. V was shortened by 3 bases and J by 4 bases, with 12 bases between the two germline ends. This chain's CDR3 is CASSFSGATYGYTF. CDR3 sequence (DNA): TGTGCCAGCAGTTTCTCGGGAGCAACCTATGGCTACACCTTC.

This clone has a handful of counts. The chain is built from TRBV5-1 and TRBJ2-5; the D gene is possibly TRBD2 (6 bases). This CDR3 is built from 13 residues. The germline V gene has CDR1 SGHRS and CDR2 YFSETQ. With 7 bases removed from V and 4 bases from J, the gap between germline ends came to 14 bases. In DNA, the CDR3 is TGCGCCAGCGAACCCCGGGGAGGAGAGACCCAGTACTTC. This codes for CASEPRGGETQYF.